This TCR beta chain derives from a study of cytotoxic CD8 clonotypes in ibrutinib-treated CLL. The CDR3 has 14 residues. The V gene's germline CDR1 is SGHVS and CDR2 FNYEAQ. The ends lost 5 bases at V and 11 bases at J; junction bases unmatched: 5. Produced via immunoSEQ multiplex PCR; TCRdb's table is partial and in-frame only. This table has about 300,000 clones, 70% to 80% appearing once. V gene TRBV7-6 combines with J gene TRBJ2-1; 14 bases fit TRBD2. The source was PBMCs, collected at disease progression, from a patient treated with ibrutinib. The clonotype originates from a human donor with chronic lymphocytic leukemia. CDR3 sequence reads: CASSQGTSGSQQFF. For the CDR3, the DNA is TGTGCCAGCAGCCAAGGGACTAGCGGGAGCCAGCAGTTCTTC. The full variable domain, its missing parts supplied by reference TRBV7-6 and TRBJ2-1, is GAGVSQSPRYKVTKRGQDVALRCDPISGHVSLYWYRQALGQGPEFLTYFNYEAQQDKSGLPNDRFSAERPEGSISTLTIQRTEQRDSAMYRCASSQGTSGSQQFFGPGTRLTVL.